This passage covers 27 T cell receptor beta chains from one sample sequenced in a study of T cells after posttransplantation cyclophosphamide (dated by TCRdb to about 2016). Library creation used the immunoSEQ multiplex PCR assay. TCRdb re-hosts the immuneACCESS table, in-frame sequences only. Its copies lack some clones; in the studies checked, an unresolved V gene accounts for under half of them, and the cause for the rest is not known. With about 36,000 clones recorded, this sample contains no clone counted only once. Clones ranked in the top ten supply approximately 1.2% of the sample. Sequencing was performed on PBMCs. These receptors all stem from a girl aged 5 to 17 in good health, CMV-negative, and a related stem cell transplant donor.

V and J are TRBV5-1 and TRBJ2-7; D unresolved. V lost 4 bases and J lost 5, with 10 bases in between. The germline V gene encodes CDR1 SGHRS and CDR2 YFSETQ. CDR3 length: 12 amino acids. The CDR3 is CASSQNINEQYF. The CDR3, as DNA: TGCGCCAGCAGCCAGAACATCAACGAGCAGTACTTC. The whole variable domain, remainder taken from reference TRBV5-1 and TRBJ2-7, is KAGVTQTPRYLIKTRGQQVTLSCSPISGHRSVSWYQQTPGQGLQFLFEYFSETQRNKGNFPGRFSGRQFSNSRSEMNVSTLELGDSALYLCASSQNINEQYFGPGTRLTVT.

Regarding this clone: At one boundary the junction diverges from the germline segment, which might be a read error. This sequence joins TRBV30 and TRBJ1-6; D is unresolved. The CDR3 sequence is 14 residues long. CDR1 and CDR2 (germline): GTSNPN, SVGIG (reference sequence). Here the CDR3 DNA reads TGTGCCCGGAGGGCTAGCTCCTATAATTCACCCCTCCACTTT. Protein sequence: CARRASSYNSPLHF.

This clone was picked up many times. This chain uses TRBV25-1 with TRBJ1-4; D gene unclear. In germline, CDR1 is MGHDK, CDR2 SYGVNS. The ends were cut back, 0 bases at V and 0 bases at J, with 11 bases in the middle. CDR3 length equals 17 residues. CDR3 sequence reads: CASSEYAGVATNEKLFF. The CDR3, as DNA: TGTGCCAGCAGTGAATATGCGGGAGTTGCAACTAATGAAAAACTGTTTTTT.

This clone was observed at least ten times. The chain has TRBV10-3 and TRBJ2-1; D unclear. The CDR3 extends over 11 amino acids. The germline gives CDR1 ENHRY, CDR2 SYGVKD. The V gene lost 0 bases and the J gene lost 13 bases, with 7 bases spanning the gap. In DNA, the CDR3 is TGTGCCATCAGTGAGTCCCTAGACCAGTTCTTC. Translating gives CAISESLDQFF.

In this sample, this clone turned up many times. The chain is built from TRBV4-3 and TRBJ2-6, with D possibly matching TRBD2 (7 bases). The CDR3 loop spans 17 amino acids. Trimming pared 1 base from V and 4 bases from J, leaving 14 bases between. Germline CDR1 LGHNA, CDR2 YSLEER. CDR3 residues: CASSQAVRGAGANVLTF. CDR3 coding DNA: TGCGCCAGCAGCCAAGCCGTCCGGGGGGCCGGGGCCAACGTCCTGACTTTC.

This clone occurred many times. This chain uses TRBV7-3 with TRBJ2-1, with 8 positions matching TRBD2. This CDR3 is 12 amino acids long. The germline V gene has CDR1 SGHTA and CDR2 FQGTGA. V shed 5 bases and J 10 bases; nucleotides not matched to a gene: 4. Here the CDR3 reads CASSLPGGEQFF. The CDR3 bases are TGTGCCAGCAGCCTCCCGGGGGGGGAGCAGTTCTTC.

This clone has only a few counts. V usage is TRBV7-2 and J usage is TRBJ2-3; D is ambiguous. Germline CDR1 reads SGHTA; CDR2 reads FQGNSA. The CDR3 runs 13 residues. Trimming took 0 bases from V and 4 from J, leaving 5 bases between them. CDR3 nucleotides: TGTGCCAGCAGCTTAGCCGGGTCAGATACGCAGTATTTT. It encodes CASSLAGSDTQYF. The entire variable domain, with the rest obtained from reference TRBV7-2 and TRBJ2-3, is as follows: GAGVSQSPSNKVTEKGKDVELRCDPISGHTALYWYRQSLGQGLEFLIYFQGNSAPDKSGLPSDRFSAERTGGSVSTLTIQRTQQEDSAVYLCASSLAGSDTQYFGPGTRLTVL.

This clone was seen at least ten times. J is TRBJ2-6 and V is TRBV5-8; D gene ambiguous. CDR1 is SGHTS and CDR2 is YDEGEE in the germline V gene. Trimming removed 1 base from V and 14 bases from J, with 7 bases in between. The CDR3 has 11 residues. The CDR3 DNA follows: TGTGCCAGCAGCTTGTCGGTTCTCCTGACTTTC. The encoded protein is CASSLSVLLTF.

This clone was counted ten times or more. The V gene is TRBV6-1, the J gene TRBJ1-5, with 7 nucleotides matching TRBD1. Germline V gives CDR1 MNHNS, CDR2 SASEGT. The CDR3 has 14 residues. J gave up 2 bases and V 6 bases, and 4 bases lay outside the gene matches. The CDR3 here is CASSATGGNQPQHF. The CDR3 DNA is TGTGCCAGCAGCGCCACAGGGGGCAATCAGCCCCAGCATTTT.

This clone has ten or more counts. The chain employs TRBV5-1 and TRBJ1-1, with D perhaps matching TRBD1 (6 bases). V gave up 0 bases and J gave up 4 bases, with 16 bases separating them. This CDR3 comprises 16 residues. Germline CDR1 SGHRS, CDR2 YFSETQ. Written as DNA, the CDR3 is TGCGCCAGCAGCTTGGCCGCTCAGGGGCAAGGCACTGAAGCTTTCTTT. Amino acid sequence: CASSLAAQGQGTEAFF.

This clone came up many times. This chain joins TRBV19 and TRBJ2-7; 8 bases line up with TRBD1. The germline CDR1 and CDR2 sequences are LNHDA and SQIVND (reference sequence). J was trimmed by 4 bases and V by 3 bases; bases with no gene match: 11. The CDR3 runs to 16 residues. In nucleotides, the CDR3 is TGTGCCAGTAGTATCGGGGGCCAGGGGGCTCTGTACGAGCAGTACTTC. Protein product: CASSIGGQGALYEQYF.

This clone was picked up many times. J is TRBJ2-5 and V is TRBV4-2; D is possibly TRBD1 (5 bases). The V gene's germline CDR1 is LGHNA and CDR2 YNFKEQ. V lost 0 bases, J lost 3 bases, and 17 bases lay in between. The CDR3 extends over 17 amino acids. The CDR3: CASSQDSVQGLKETQYF. The CDR3 DNA is TGTGCCAGCAGCCAAGATTCGGTTCAGGGCCTGAAAGAGACCCAGTACTTC.

CDR3 protein: CASSAGQPQHF. DNA for the CDR3: TGTGCCAGCAGCGCCGGGCAGCCCCAGCATTTT. This chain joins TRBV28 and TRBJ1-5; D is unresolved. CDR1 is MDHEN and CDR2 is SYDVKM in the germline V gene. Trimming cost V 6 bases and J 7 bases, with 7 bases left between them. The CDR3 sequence is 11 residues long.

This clone was counted at least ten times. This rearrangement joins TRBV13 to TRBJ2-5; the D is unclear. Germline V gives CDR1 PRHDT, CDR2 FYEKMQ (reference sequence). The CDR3 has 13 residues. Between the trimmed V and J ends, which lost 2 bases and 3 bases, there was a span of 7 bases. The CDR3 DNA follows: TGTGCCAGCAGCTTAATGGAGAAAGAGACCCAGTACTTC. This translates into CASSLMEKETQYF.

The V and J genes are TRBV7-9 and TRBJ1-2, with TRBD1 matching 8 bases. V lost 6 bases, J lost 0 bases, and 3 bases stayed unmatched. Germline-derived CDR1 and CDR2 are SEHNR and FQNEAQ (reference sequence). This CDR3 is built from 14 residues. The CDR3 loop is CASRLGQANYGYTF. CDR3 coding DNA: TGTGCCAGCAGACTGGGACAGGCTAACTATGGCTACACCTTC.

The sample holds a few counts of this clone. CDR3 nucleotide sequence: TGTGCCTGGAGTAGGGAGCGGGGGGAGTACAATGAGCAGTTCTTC. Translation: CAWSRERGEYNEQFF. The chain employs TRBV30 and TRBJ2-7; 9 nucleotides match TRBD2. The J call may be faulty, since TRBJ2-1 better matches the DNA end. CDR3 length: 15 amino acids. Germline V lookup: CDR1 GTSNPN, CDR2 SVGIG (reference sequence).

This clone has more than one count but fewer than ten. V and J are TRBV2 and TRBJ2-1, with a weak D call TRBD2 (7 bases). CDR3 size: 16 residues. V was pared by 0 bases and J by 5 bases, with 14 bases between. Germline CDR1 reads SNHLY; CDR2 reads FYNNEI. The CDR3 is CASSEALAGADNEQFF. The CDR3 coding sequence is TGTGCCAGCAGTGAAGCTTTGGCGGGGGCAGACAATGAGCAGTTCTTC.

This clone was counted at least ten times. The chain has TRBV7-3 and TRBJ2-5; 16 bases map to TRBD2. The CDR3 is 18 amino acids. After removal of 5 bases from V and 5 bases from J, the junction contained 11 bases not matched to a gene. Germline V gene data show CDR1 as SGHTA and CDR2 as FQGTGA. In DNA, the CDR3 is TGTGCCAGCAGCGCTGGGACTAGCGGGAGGGCATTGATTGAGACCCAGTACTTC. Encoded protein: CASSAGTSGRALIETQYF.

This clone was counted many times. This chain connects TRBV12-1 to TRBJ2-2; the table names TRBD1, a call not compared with the DNA. TRBV12-1 represents a pseudogene. There are 17 residues in the CDR3. CDR3 amino acids: CASSQWTRGDYTGELFF. The CDR3 DNA is TGTGCCAGCAGCCAATGGACCAGGGGGGATTACACCGGGGAGCTGTTTTTT.

This sequence joins TRBV25-1 and TRBJ1-1; no clear D. Per germline, CDR1 MGHDK and CDR2 SYGVNS. V was shortened by 6 bases and J by 0 bases, with 8 bases between the two germline ends. CDR3 size: 13 residues. Written as DNA, the CDR3 is TGTGCCAGCAGCTGGGAGCTGAACACTGAAGCTTTCTTT. Residues: CASSWELNTEAFF.

The chain links TRBV28 to TRBJ1-2, with 8 positions matching TRBD1. Germline trimming cut 6 bases from V and 4 bases from J; bases unmatched to any gene: 16. Germline lookup yields CDR1 MDHEN and CDR2 SYDVKM. CDR3 size: 17 residues. The CDR3 bases are TGTGCCAGCAGAAACGGGGGACAGGTGATCAAATTCTATGGCTACACCTTC. It codes for CASRNGGQVIKFYGYTF.

This clone was counted many times. This chain uses TRBV2 with TRBJ1-3, with no clear D. The CDR3 extends over 14 amino acids. With 4 bases removed from V and 4 bases from J, the gap between germline ends came to 11 bases. The V gene's germline CDR1 is SNHLY and CDR2 FYNNEI. CDR3 loop: CASSGGLGGNTIYF. CDR3 coding DNA: TGTGCCAGCAGTGGAGGGTTGGGGGGAAACACCATATATTTT. The full variable domain, its missing parts supplied by reference TRBV2 and TRBJ1-3, is EPEVTQTPSHQVTQMGQEVILRCVPISNHLYFYWYRQILGQKVEFLVSFYNNEISEKSEIFDDQFSVERPDGSNFTLKIRSTKLEDSAMYFCASSGGLGGNTIYFGEGSWLTVV.

In this sample, this clone turned up many times. The J gene is TRBJ2-7, the V gene TRBV5-4; 8 bases fit TRBD2. V lost 4 bases, J lost 3 bases, and 6 bases stayed unmatched. The CDR3 sequence is 14 residues long. From germline, CDR1 is SGHNT and CDR2 YYREEE (reference sequence). The CDR3 DNA follows: TGTGCCAGCAGCGGCTCGGGAGGGGGCTACGAGCAGTACTTC. This gives the protein CASSGSGGGYEQYF.

This sequence joins TRBV5-4 and TRBJ1-2; D perhaps matches TRBD1 (5 bases). The germline V gene has CDR1 SGHNT and CDR2 YYREEE (reference sequence). This CDR3 spans 13 amino acids. Trimming removed 3 bases from V and 6 bases from J, with 12 bases in between. Written as DNA, the CDR3 is TGTGCCAGCAGCTCAGGGATTTTGGATGGCTACACCTTC. Its translation is CASSSGILDGYTF.

This clone came up a few times. This sequence joins TRBV6-5 and TRBJ1-6; D is uncertain. The CDR3 extends over 14 amino acids. Between the trimmed V and J ends, which lost 8 bases and 2 bases, there was a span of 10 bases. Germline V CDR1 and CDR2: MNHEY, SVGAGI. CDR3 DNA: TGTGCCAGCTCTCGGTCGACCTATAATTCACCCCTCCACTTT. Its protein product is CASSRSTYNSPLHF.

This clone was detected ten times or more. The V gene is TRBV6-5, the J gene TRBJ2-1; unclear D gene. Germline assignment: CDR1 MNHEY and CDR2 SVGAGI. This CDR3 is 15 amino acids long. V shed 5 bases and J shed 0 bases, with 11 bases lying between them. In DNA form, the CDR3 reads TGTGCCAGCAGTCCATCTTCGAGCTCCTACAATGAGCAGTTCTTC. Its translation is CASSPSSSSYNEQFF.

The chain combines TRBV2 with TRBJ2-3; D remains ambiguous. Germline V lookup: CDR1 SNHLY, CDR2 FYNNEI. The CDR3 has 11 residues. Trimming pared 4 bases from V and 8 bases from J, leaving 7 bases between. DNA of the CDR3: TGTGCCAGCAGTGTATACGGTACGCAGTATTTT. Protein product: CASSVYGTQYF. Full variable domain (rest looked up from reference TRBV2 and TRBJ2-3): EPEVTQTPSHQVTQMGQEVILRCVPISNHLYFYWYRQILGQKVEFLVSFYNNEISEKSEIFDDQFSVERPDGSNFTLKIRSTKLEDSAMYFCASSVYGTQYFGPGTRLTVL.